Below, 22 T cell receptor beta chains from the same sample are listed, as sequenced in a study of identical twins. Via MiXCR, TCRdb re-called the 5' RACE reads, giving one row per CDR3 protein. The sample shows some 500,000 distinct CDR3 sequences, 14% of them seen only once. The data were also submitted as part of a second study, on yellow fever vaccine responses in identical twins.

The source material was CD4+ T cells sorted from blood. These receptors all stem from a woman aged 18-35 years in good health.

The sample holds many counts of this clonotype. The genes are TRBV18 and TRBJ2-2; a possible D gene is TRBD1 (5 bases). Trimming shortened V by 5 bases and J by 2 bases, and 9 bases separated the two germline ends. Germline values: CDR1 KGHSH, CDR2 LQKENI. CDR3 length equals 14 residues. The DNA of the CDR3 is TGTGCCAGCTCATCAGGACAAAACACCGGGGAGCTGTTTTTT. Its translation: CASSSGQNTGELFF.

This clonotype was found a few times. CDR3 sequence (DNA): TGCAGCGTTGTGTTGCAGATTAATGAAAAACTGTTTTTT. Translated, it gives CSVVLQINEKLFF. This chain connects TRBV29-1 to TRBJ1-4; D is undetermined. The V and J ends lost 4 bases and 4 bases respectively, with 10 bases between them. The CDR3 loop spans 13 amino acids. The germline gives CDR1 SQVTM, CDR2 ANQGSEA. Full variable domain (remainder filled in from reference TRBV29-1 and TRBJ1-4): SAVISQKPSRDICQRGTSLTIQCQVDSQVTMMFWYRQQPGQSLTLIATANQGSEATYESGFVIDKFPISRPNLTFSTLTVSNMSPEDSSIYLCSVVLQINEKLFFGSGTQLSVL.

This chain uses TRBV3-1 with TRBJ2-7; D tentatively fits TRBD1 or TRBD2 (5 bases each). The CDR3 covers 17 residues. Germline V CDR1 and CDR2: LGHDT, YNNKEL (reference sequence). Trimming removed 5 bases from V and 5 bases from J, with 25 bases in between. The CDR3 sequence: CASSEGTLGQGYDEQYF. Here the CDR3 DNA reads TGTGCCAGCAGCGAGGGCACCCTGGGGCAGGGTTATGACGAGCAGTACTTC.

This clonotype was observed many times. This chain joins TRBV29-1 and TRBJ1-1; perhaps TRBD1 as D (5 bases). V was clipped by 7 bases and J by 0 bases, with 18 bases between them. The CDR3 spans 15 residues. The germline gives CDR1 SQVTM, CDR2 ANQGSEA. DNA of the CDR3: TGCAGCGCATCCACCCAGACAGCTATGAACACTGAAGCTTTCTTT. Amino acids: CSASTQTAMNTEAFF.

This clonotype showed up just a few times. V and J are TRBV28 and TRBJ2-3, with 15 bases fitting TRBD2. Germline assignment: CDR1 MDHEN and CDR2 SYDVKM. The CDR3 spans 17 residues. Trimming cost V 5 bases and J 4 bases; bases outside gene matches: 7. CDR3 loop: CASSPLGLAGGADTQYF. CDR3 nucleotides: TGTGCCAGCAGTCCCCTCGGACTAGCGGGAGGGGCAGATACGCAGTATTTT. The complete variable domain, with remaining parts taken from reference TRBV28 and TRBJ2-3, reads DVKVTQSSRYLVKRTGEKVFLECVQDMDHENMFWYRQDPGLGLRLIYFSYDVKMKEKGDIPEGYSVSREKKERFSLILESASTNQTSMYLCASSPLGLAGGADTQYFGPGTRLTVL.

This clonotype was seen a few times. This chain connects TRBV28 to TRBJ2-7; 10 nucleotides line up with TRBD2. This CDR3 has 13 amino acids. Trimming took 7 bases from V and 4 from J; bases not matched to a gene: 4. Per the germline V gene, CDR1 is MDHEN and CDR2 is SYDVKM. The CDR3 here is CASIGLAEYEQYF. CDR3 sequence (DNA): TGTGCCAGCATCGGACTAGCGGAATACGAGCAGTACTTC.

This clonotype was counted between two and nine times. V gene TRBV6-5 combines with J gene TRBJ2-1; D gene unclear. CDR3 length: 11 residues. Trimming shortened V by 5 bases and J by 7 bases, and 6 bases separated the two germline ends. CDR1 MNHEY and CDR2 SVGAGI come from the germline V gene. In nucleotides, the CDR3 is TGTGCCAGCAGTAGGGAAAATGAGCAGTTCTTC. This gives the protein CASSRENEQFF.

In its sample, this clonotype was seen a few times. V and J are TRBV28 and TRBJ2-7; 14 nucleotides match TRBD2. After removal of 11 bases from V and 5 bases from J, the junction contained 5 bases not matched to a gene. CDR1 is MDHEN, CDR2 SYDVKM, per germline. This CDR3 spans 13 amino acids. CDR3 sequence (DNA): TGTGCCTTAGGGACTAGCGGGAGACACGAGCAGTACTTC. It is translated as CALGTSGRHEQYF. Based on the CDR3 plus reference TRBV28 and TRBJ2-7, the full variable domain is DVKVTQSSRYLVKRTGEKVFLECVQDMDHENMFWYRQDPGLGLRLIYFSYDVKMKEKGDIPEGYSVSREKKERFSLILESASTNQTSMYLCALGTSGRHEQYFGPGTRLTVT.

This clonotype was observed at least ten times. The chain combines TRBV5-1 with TRBJ2-7; either TRBD1 or TRBD2 may supply D (5 bases each). CDR3 length: 14 amino acids. Trimming stripped 2 bases from V and 5 bases from J, with 14 bases between. CDR1 and CDR2 (germline): SGHRS, YFSETQ. The CDR3 sequence: CASSFRDRLNEQYF. In DNA form, the CDR3 reads TGCGCCAGCAGCTTCCGGGACCGACTCAACGAGCAGTACTTC. Filled out from reference TRBV5-1 and TRBJ2-7, the complete variable domain reads KAGVTQTPRYLIKTRGQQVTLSCSPISGHRSVSWYQQTPGQGLQFLFEYFSETQRNKGNFPGRFSGRQFSNSRSEMNVSTLELGDSALYLCASSFRDRLNEQYFGPGTRLTVT.

In its sample, this clonotype was seen many times. The chain recombines TRBV27 with TRBJ2-7; D gene ambiguous. Germline V lookup: CDR1 MNHEY, CDR2 SMNVEV (reference sequence). This CDR3 region has 15 residues. V shed 2 bases and J shed 0 bases, with 11 bases lying between them. CDR3 amino acids: CASSLAGPPSYEQYF. In DNA form, the CDR3 reads TGTGCCAGCAGTTTAGCCGGGCCCCCCTCCTACGAGCAGTACTTC.

This clonotype was recorded a few times. This rearrangement joins TRBV12-3 or TRBV12-4 to TRBJ2-7; D may be TRBD2 (5 bases). This CDR3 has 16 amino acids. Trimming stripped 1 base from V and 2 bases from J, with 15 bases between. CDR3 in DNA: TGTGCCAGCAGTTTAGGGTTTCAAGCGGCTACCTACGAGCAGTACTTC. Translating gives CASSLGFQAATYEQYF.

This clonotype was seen many times. The chain employs TRBV5-1 and TRBJ2-1; the match to TRBD2 covers 8 bases. CDR3 length: 16 amino acids. After removal of 2 bases from V and 0 bases from J, the junction contained 4 bases not matched to a gene. Germline assignment: CDR1 SGHRS and CDR2 YFSETQ. Here the CDR3 reads CASSFIAGTSYNEQFF. The DNA of the CDR3 is TGCGCCAGCAGCTTTATAGCGGGAACCTCCTACAATGAGCAGTTCTTC.

This clonotype was counted ten times or more. The V and J genes are TRBV12-3 or TRBV12-4 and TRBJ2-2, with 7 bases identical to TRBD1. V shed 7 bases, J shed 9 bases, and the junction held 8 bases outside the gene matches. This CDR3 is 13 amino acids long. The DNA of the CDR3 is TGTGCCAGCACTTTGACAGGGTTCCGGGAGCTGTTTTTT. Translation gives CASTLTGFRELFF.

This clonotype was seen ten or more times. This chain connects TRBV2 to TRBJ2-5; either TRBD1 or TRBD2 may fit D (5 bases each). V was cut by 7 bases and J by 4 bases, with 22 bases left in between. Germline V gene sequence: CDR1 SNHLY, CDR2 FYNNEI. The CDR3 extends over 16 amino acids. This CDR3 reads CASKIVGTATTETQYF. CDR3 nucleotide sequence: TGTGCCAGCAAGATCGTTGGGACCGCAACAACAGAGACCCAGTACTTC.

There are a few counts of this clonotype. This chain uses TRBV3-1 with TRBJ2-7; no reliable D call. The CDR3 contains 14 residues. Germline CDR1 is LGHDT and CDR2 is YNNKEL (reference sequence). Trimming took off 3 bases at V and 2 bases at J, with 11 bases between the two ends. The CDR3 loop reads CASSQRSVTYEQYF. The CDR3 coding sequence is TGTGCCAGCAGCCAGCGGAGCGTTACCTACGAGCAGTACTTC.

This clonotype has just a few counts. The J gene is TRBJ2-5, the V gene TRBV18, with D perhaps matching TRBD1 (6 bases). The CDR3 is made up of 13 amino acids. The V end lost 10 bases, the J end lost 1 base, and 13 bases lay between the germline ends. The germline gives CDR1 KGHSH, CDR2 LQKENI. The CDR3 region is CATQGQSQETQYF. The CDR3 DNA reads as TGTGCCACCCAAGGACAGTCCCAAGAGACCCAGTACTTC.

The chain uses TRBV20-1 and TRBJ1-3; weak D call: TRBD1 (5 bases). V was shortened by 4 bases and J by 2 bases, with 9 bases between the two germline ends. Germline assignment: CDR1 DFQATT and CDR2 SNEGSKA (reference sequence). This CDR3 spans 13 amino acids. The CDR3 DNA follows: TGCAGTGCTATGGGCAGGGCTGGAAACACCATATATTTT. The encoded protein is CSAMGRAGNTIYF.

The gene calls are TRBV6-5 and TRBJ1-2, with 10 nucleotides matching TRBD1. Per the germline V gene, CDR1 is MNHEY and CDR2 is SVGAGI. V shed 2 bases and J 4 bases; nucleotides not matched to a gene: 1. This CDR3 region has 14 residues. The CDR3 DNA sequence: TGTGCCAGCAGTTACGGGGACAGGGGCTATGGCTACACCTTC. Protein product: CASSYGDRGYGYTF.

V gene TRBV5-1 combines with J gene TRBJ2-1; the D gene is possibly TRBD2 (8 bases). From germline, CDR1 is SGHRS and CDR2 YFSETQ. Trimming took 4 bases from V and 3 from J, leaving 23 bases between them. The CDR3 contains 18 residues. Written as DNA, the CDR3 is TGCGCCAGCAGCATCGGACAGGAGACGGGGGGGAGCTACAATGAGCAGTTCTTC. Translating it yields CASSIGQETGGSYNEQFF.

The chain has TRBV3-1 and TRBJ1-3; 7 nucleotides align to TRBD1. CDR3 size: 16 residues. The junction had 5 bases not matched to a gene; V was cut back by 1 base and J by 2 bases. Per germline, CDR1 LGHDT and CDR2 YNNKEL (reference sequence). In nucleotides, the CDR3 is TGTGCCAGCAGCCAAGGCGGACAGGTCACTGGAAACACCATATATTTT. Encoded protein: CASSQGGQVTGNTIYF.

This clonotype was seen many times. The rearrangement links TRBV7-9 to TRBJ2-7, with D possibly being TRBD1 (5 bases). Trimming removed 2 bases from V and 3 bases from J, with 11 bases in between. Looked up from germline, CDR1 is SEHNR and CDR2 is FQNEAQ (reference sequence). The CDR3 runs 14 residues. The CDR3 DNA sequence: TGTGCCAGCAGCTTACAGGGTCAGATCTACGAGCAGTACTTC. The encoded protein is CASSLQGQIYEQYF.

This chain uses TRBV14 with TRBJ2-1, with D perhaps TRBD2 (6 bases). V was cut by 1 base and J by 1 base, with 11 bases left in between. The CDR3 covers 16 residues. The germline CDR1 and CDR2 sequences are SGHDN and FVKESK. CDR3 in amino acids: CASSQGSGRSYNEQFF. CDR3 nucleotide sequence: TGTGCCAGCAGCCAAGGGAGCGGGCGTTCCTACAATGAGCAGTTCTTC.